The 10 T cell receptor beta chains reported below all come from one sample, sequenced in a study of Ad26.COV2.S vaccination and SARS-CoV-2 variants. Using immunoSEQ multiplex PCR, the repertoire was profiled, and TCRdb retains in-frame clones only, with some absent. The sample holds roughly 400,000 clones, 80% to 95% seen once. Treatment of the sample: about 20 received Ad26.COV2.S at low or high dose, single or two shots; roughly 5 received placebo; per-sample allocation not given. It was on day 63 after the first vaccine or placebo injection that samples were taken. The source material was peripheral blood, sampled in a trial of Ad26.COV2.S vaccine versus placebo. These receptor sequences come from a person between 18 and 60 years old who received the Ad26.COV2.S COVID-19 vaccine or a placebo.

This clone was seen only a few times. At the DNA level, this CDR3 is encoded by other sequences in the same sample as well. The rearrangement joins TRBV7-9 to TRBJ1-1; D uncertain. The germline V gene encodes CDR1 SEHNR and CDR2 FQNEAQ (reference sequence). This CDR3 region has 13 residues. Deletions cut 2 bases from V and 1 base from J, with 5 bases between. The CDR3 is CASSLRENTEAFF. Written as DNA, the CDR3 is TGTGCCAGCAGCTTACGGGAGAACACTGAAGCTTTCTTT.

The V call is TRBV2, the J call TRBJ2-2, with TRBD1 as a possible D gene (5 bases). CDR1 and CDR2 (germline): SNHLY, FYNNEI. The CDR3 has 15 residues. V lost 3 bases and J lost 2, with 10 bases in between. CDR3 nucleotides: TGTGCCAGCAGTGAGACAGATTTTAACACCGGGGAGCTGTTTTTT. Protein sequence: CASSETDFNTGELFF.

This clone was recorded once. This chain connects TRBV25-1 to TRBJ1-4, with D perhaps TRBD1 (6 bases). The CDR3 spans 16 residues. The germline gives CDR1 MGHDK, CDR2 SYGVNS. V lost 3 bases to trimming and J lost 5 bases, with 16 bases between them. The CDR3 DNA is TGTGCCAGCAGTGATCACTCCGAGGGGGGGAATGAAAAACTGTTTTTT. This gives the protein CASSDHSEGGNEKLFF.

The chain combines TRBV3-1 (or the pseudogene TRBV3-2) with TRBJ2-1; TRBD2 aligns across 9 bases. V was pared by 3 bases and J by 4 bases, with 7 bases of the junction left unmatched. Germline V gives CDR1 LGHDT, CDR2 YNNKEL (reference sequence). The CDR3 runs 16 residues. CDR3 DNA: TGTGCCAGCAGCCACGAGGAGACTAGCGGTTACAATGAGCAGTTCTTC. This sequence encodes CASSHEETSGYNEQFF.

The gene calls are TRBV15 and TRBJ2-1; 8 positions agree with TRBD2. Germline V gene sequence: CDR1 LNHNV, CDR2 YYDKDF (reference sequence). The CDR3 runs 16 residues. V dropped 1 base and J dropped 9; count of bases not matched to a gene: 11. CDR3 nucleotides: TGTGCCACCAGCAGAGGCGACGCAAGCGGGAGTGGTGAGCAGTTCTTC. Translating gives CATSRGDASGSGEQFF.

The chain joins TRBV19 to TRBJ1-4; 12 nucleotides align to TRBD1. Trimming cost V 3 bases and J 8 bases; bases outside gene matches: 13. The CDR3 has 18 amino acids. Germline V gene sequence: CDR1 LNHDA, CDR2 SQIVND (reference sequence). CDR3 nucleotide sequence: TGTGCCAGTAGTATTGGGGGACAGGGGGCGGCTAACCCAGAAAAACTGTTTTTT. It specifies CASSIGGQGAANPEKLFF.

The CDR3 DNA follows: TGTGCCAGCAGTTACTTCCCACAGGGGGCGAATCAGCCCCAGCATTTT. It specifies CASSYFPQGANQPQHF. The J gene is TRBJ1-5, the V gene TRBV6-6; TRBD1 matches at 9 bases. J was trimmed by 4 bases and V by 1 base; bases with no gene match: 5. In germline, CDR1 is MNHNY, CDR2 SVGAGI (reference sequence). This CDR3 is 16 amino acids long.

The V and J genes are TRBV28 and TRBJ2-2, with D maybe TRBD1 (6 bases). Trimming removed 6 bases at V and 6 bases at J, with 14 bases between. Germline CDR1 MDHEN, CDR2 SYDVKM. CDR3 length: 14 residues. CDR3 in amino acids: CASRLNRDAGELFF. The CDR3 nucleotides read TGTGCCAGCAGACTAAACAGGGATGCCGGGGAGCTGTTTTTT.

The gene calls are TRBV19 and TRBJ1-1, with D perhaps matching TRBD1 (6 bases). The CDR3 length is 15 residues. Trimming left V 3 bases short and J 3 bases short, with 14 bases between. In germline, CDR1 is LNHDA, CDR2 SQIVND (reference sequence). The CDR3 here is CASSISGVRDTEAFF. CDR3 in DNA: TGTGCCAGTAGTATTTCAGGGGTAAGGGACACTGAAGCTTTCTTT.

The V call is TRBV27, the J call TRBJ2-7; maybe TRBD1 (5 bases). Germline CDR1 MNHEY, CDR2 SMNVEV (reference sequence). The CDR3 contains 15 residues. Trimming cost V 4 bases and J 0 bases, with 13 bases left between them. For the CDR3, the DNA is TGTGCCAGCAGTTCCATAACAGGCTACTCCTACGAGCAGTACTTC. Translating gives CASSSITGYSYEQYF.